The 12 T cell receptor beta chains listed next were all sequenced from one sample in a study of cytomegalovirus exposure and HLA in healthy donors. In the PCR, 60 Vbeta and 13 Jbeta primers were used. Only in-frame clones appear in the TCRdb table, and some are missing; sequencing was by immunoSEQ multiplex PCR. The data show 100,000 to 150,000 clones, with more than 70% seen just once and 0.75% to 0.95% held by the top ten. What was sequenced was PBMCs. The origin of the receptors is a woman in her fifties or sixties in good health and CMV-seronegative.

The rearrangement links TRBV18 to TRBJ2-5; 9 positions agree with TRBD2. CDR1 and CDR2 from the germline V gene are KGHSH and LQKENI. V shed 3 bases, J shed 2 bases, and the junction held 10 bases outside the gene matches. The CDR3 loop spans 17 amino acids. DNA for the CDR3: TGTGCCAGCTCACCCCTCCGAGCGGGGGGACATCAAGAGACCCAGTACTTC. Its translation: CASSPLRAGGHQETQYF.

This clone was seen a single time. This rearrangement joins TRBV30 to TRBJ1-3; tentatively, D is TRBD1 (5 bases). Germline CDR1 is GTSNPN and CDR2 is SVGIG (reference sequence). Deletions cut 8 bases from V and 4 bases from J, with 9 bases between. This CDR3 spans 11 amino acids. The DNA of the CDR3 is TGTGCCAATGGGGCCGGAAACACCATATATTTT. Translation: CANGAGNTIYF.

In its sample, this clone was seen a few times. The chain links TRBV2 to TRBJ2-7; 7 bases agree with TRBD1. J lost 2 bases, V lost 10 bases, and 5 bases had no gene match. This CDR3 is built from 12 residues. The germline CDR1 and CDR2 sequences are SNHLY and FYNNEI. CDR3 sequence (DNA): TGTGCCACTCAGGGGGAGCCCTACGAGCAGTACTTC. Amino acid sequence: CATQGEPYEQYF.

The V call is TRBV6-5, the J call TRBJ2-7, with 10 bases that match TRBD1. CDR3 size: 15 residues. The germline V gene has CDR1 MNHEY and CDR2 SVGAGI. Trimming removed 6 bases from V and 0 bases from J; junction bases left unmatched: 5. As DNA, the CDR3 is TGTGCCAGCAGAATCAGACAGGGGGCCTCCTACGAGCAGTACTTC. Its protein product is CASRIRQGASYEQYF.

The gene calls are TRBV28 and TRBJ2-1; D not resolved. V was trimmed by 6 bases and J by 5 bases, leaving 14 bases between them. Germline values: CDR1 MDHEN, CDR2 SYDVKM. The CDR3 is 14 residues long. The CDR3 DNA reads TGTGCCAGCAGCCCGGTCCAAATCCACAATGAGCAGTTCTTC. Protein product: CASSPVQIHNEQFF.

J is TRBJ2-6 and V is TRBV19; 8 positions match TRBD1. Germline V CDR1 and CDR2: LNHDA, SQIVND (reference sequence). J lost 1 base, V lost 2 bases, and 7 bases had no gene match. The CDR3 runs to 18 residues. The CDR3 DNA sequence: TGTGCCAGTAGTATATGGACAGGGCACGCGTCTGGGGCCAACGTCCTGACTTTC. Its translation is CASSIWTGHASGANVLTF.

The chain couples TRBV25-1 to TRBJ2-7, with 8 bases identical to TRBD2. Germline V gives CDR1 MGHDK, CDR2 SYGVNS. CDR3 length equals 13 residues. V shed 2 bases and J 9 bases; nucleotides not matched to a gene: 6. CDR3 in amino acids: CASSETASGPQYF. CDR3 bases: TGTGCCAGCAGTGAAACGGCTAGCGGGCCGCAGTACTTC.

This clone was picked up a small number of times. V and J are TRBV6-1 and TRBJ1-2, with 8 bases lining up with TRBD1. V lost 5 bases and J lost 5; bases outside the gene matches: 4. The CDR3 loop spans 13 amino acids. CDR1 MNHNS and CDR2 SASEGT come from the germline V gene. The CDR3 loop reads CASSPDREYGYTF. CDR3 sequence (DNA): TGTGCCAGCAGTCCGGACAGGGAATATGGCTACACCTTC.

This clone has more than one count but fewer than ten. V is TRBV5-5 and J is TRBJ1-5, with TRBD1 matching over 10 bases. The length of the CDR3 is 16 residues. The germline V gene has CDR1 SGHKS and CDR2 YYEKEE (reference sequence). J was trimmed by 4 bases and V by 1 base; bases with no gene match: 5. The CDR3 DNA reads as TGTGCCAGCAGCTTGTATGGGGACAGGGGAAATCAGCCCCAGCATTTT. Protein product: CASSLYGDRGNQPQHF. Full variable domain (rest looked up from reference TRBV5-5 and TRBJ1-5): DAGVTQSPTHLIKTRGQQVTLRCSPISGHKSVSWYQQVLGQGPQFIFQYYEKEERGRGNFPDRFSARQFPNYSSELNVNALLLGDSALYLCASSLYGDRGNQPQHFGDGTRLSIL.

CDR3 residues: CASSFPSQARQGASTDTQYF. The CDR3 nucleotides are TGCGCCAGCAGCTTTCCGTCCCAGGCCCGACAGGGGGCATCCACAGATACGCAGTATTTT. This chain joins TRBV5-1 and TRBJ2-3; 10 positions match TRBD1. Germline assignment: CDR1 SGHRS and CDR2 YFSETQ. This CDR3 has 20 amino acids. Germline trimming cut 2 bases from V and 2 bases from J; bases unmatched to any gene: 17.

The chain recombines TRBV5-1 with TRBJ1-5; 9 nucleotides match TRBD1. CDR1 and CDR2 (germline): SGHRS, YFSETQ. V lost 4 bases to trimming and J lost 7 bases; unmatched junction nucleotides: 9. CDR3 length equals 15 residues. CDR3 DNA: TGCGCCAGCAGCCTAAATACAGGGGGCGGACAGCCCCAGCATTTT. This gives the protein CASSLNTGGGQPQHF.

This clone has just one count. The chain joins TRBV6-6 to TRBJ2-1; 7 bases map to TRBD2. CDR3 length: 15 residues. V shed 2 bases and J 4 bases; nucleotides not matched to a gene: 5. Looked up from germline, CDR1 is MNHNY and CDR2 is SVGAGI (reference sequence). CDR3 bases: TGTGCCAGCAGTTACGGGAGGGCCCTATACAATGAGCAGTTCTTC. Its protein product is CASSYGRALYNEQFF.